One and the same sample provided the 2 T cell receptor beta chains below, sequenced in a study of monozygotic twins with inflammatory bowel disease. TCRdb reanalyzed the 5' RACE reads and collapses them to one entry per CDR3 protein, without DNA. The table lists approximately 330,000 distinct CDR3 sequences, with 2% to 2.5% in the top ten. The sequenced sample was blood. Every receptor here comes from a human donor with ulcerative colitis or Crohn's disease, or a healthy co-twin of an affected twin (not recorded which).

This rearrangement joins TRBV6-2 or TRBV6-3 to TRBJ2-1; the D gene TCRdb calls, TRBD1, cannot be checked with no DNA. In germline, CDR1 is MNHEY, CDR2 SVGEGT. The CDR3 covers 12 residues. The chain's CDR3 is CASGDRVNEQFF.

This chain links TRBV15 with TRBJ2-5; TCRdb's D gene call, TRBD1, goes unchecked for lack of DNA. CDR3 size: 14 residues. Germline CDR1 reads LNHNV; CDR2 reads YYDKDF (reference sequence). The CDR3 loop reads CATGAGGFRETQYF.